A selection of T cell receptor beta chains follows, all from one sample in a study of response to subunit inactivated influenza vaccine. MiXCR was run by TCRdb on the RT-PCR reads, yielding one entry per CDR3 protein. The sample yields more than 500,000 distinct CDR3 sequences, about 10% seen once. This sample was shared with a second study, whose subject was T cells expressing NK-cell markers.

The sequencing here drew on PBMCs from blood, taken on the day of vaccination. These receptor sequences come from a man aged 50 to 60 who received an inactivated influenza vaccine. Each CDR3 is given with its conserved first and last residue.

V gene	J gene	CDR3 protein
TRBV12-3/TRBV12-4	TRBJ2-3	CASGLRGADTQYF
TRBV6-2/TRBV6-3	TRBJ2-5	CASSFPPSGRAQETQYF
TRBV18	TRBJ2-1	CASSPPKREGYNEQFF
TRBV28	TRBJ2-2	CASSLAGGDVGTGDLFF
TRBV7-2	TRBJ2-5	CASRSKETQYF
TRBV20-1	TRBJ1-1	CSATDRPFTEAFF
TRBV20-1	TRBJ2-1	CSAWTSGEQFF
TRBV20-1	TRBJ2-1	CSAPQGLAVNNEQFF
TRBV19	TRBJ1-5	CASQTDGRRQPQHF
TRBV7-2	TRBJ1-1	CASSLVGTANEAFF
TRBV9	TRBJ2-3	CASSVDDADTQYF
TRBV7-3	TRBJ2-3	CASSLAGPADTQYF
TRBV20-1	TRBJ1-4	CSARDRQTNEKLFF
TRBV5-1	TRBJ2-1	CASSLDRAHNEQFF
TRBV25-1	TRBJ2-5	CASRSAPGQGAQETQYF
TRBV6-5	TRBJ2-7	CASSYSPGGIYEQYF
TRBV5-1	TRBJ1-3	CASSPGDTIYF
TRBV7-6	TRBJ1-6	CASSLRPGGNSPLHF
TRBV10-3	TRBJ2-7	CAISESKTSEQYF